This paragraph covers one TCR beta chain sequence. The germline V gene has CDR1 MNHNY and CDR2 SVGAGI (reference sequence). The CDR3 has 14 amino acids. The junction had 6 bases not matched to a gene; V was cut back by 5 bases and J by 6 bases. Assay: immunoSEQ multiplex PCR; the TCRdb copy retains only in-frame clones and omits some. The sample lists approximately 82,000 clones; about 86% were seen once. The data derive from a study of OX40 agonist ivuxolimab in advanced cancers. The specimen comprised CD4+ or CD8+ T cells sorted from blood, sampled in a trial of the OX40 agonist ivuxolimab. The sequence was collected from an adult with an advanced solid tumor such as melanoma, head and neck, liver or kidney cancer. V is TRBV6-6 and J is TRBJ2-7; 11 bases are a match to TRBD2. This chain's CDR3 is CASSRSGRAGEQYF. Written as DNA, the CDR3 is TGTGCCAGCAGTCGTAGCGGGAGGGCGGGCGAGCAGTACTTC.